This record covers a single TCR beta chain. This specimen belongs to a study of blood T cell repertoires in COVID-19. Study background: Samples taken during acute and convalescent COVID-19 were collected in the United States, Italy and Spain.

V shed 3 bases and J 4 bases; nucleotides not matched to a gene: 2. The CDR3 covers 13 residues. Germline CDR1 and CDR2: DFQATT and SNEGSKA (reference sequence). Participants were aged roughly 18 to 90 years from approximately 24 US areas. Recovered status in Cohort 3 required two negative PCRs, clearance, or symptom resolution. Produced via immunoSEQ multiplex PCR; TCRdb's table is partial and in-frame only. This sample has 140,000 to 150,000 clones, with over 80% found just once. This clonotype originated in a man between 60 and 70 years old who had recovered from COVID-19. Sequencing used PBMCs or T cells enriched from blood (not recorded which). This chain connects TRBV20-1 to TRBJ2-3; TRBD2 aligns across 9 bases. This CDR3 is CSASLAGADTQYF. The DNA of the CDR3 is TGCAGTGCTAGTTTAGCGGGAGCAGATACGCAGTATTTT.